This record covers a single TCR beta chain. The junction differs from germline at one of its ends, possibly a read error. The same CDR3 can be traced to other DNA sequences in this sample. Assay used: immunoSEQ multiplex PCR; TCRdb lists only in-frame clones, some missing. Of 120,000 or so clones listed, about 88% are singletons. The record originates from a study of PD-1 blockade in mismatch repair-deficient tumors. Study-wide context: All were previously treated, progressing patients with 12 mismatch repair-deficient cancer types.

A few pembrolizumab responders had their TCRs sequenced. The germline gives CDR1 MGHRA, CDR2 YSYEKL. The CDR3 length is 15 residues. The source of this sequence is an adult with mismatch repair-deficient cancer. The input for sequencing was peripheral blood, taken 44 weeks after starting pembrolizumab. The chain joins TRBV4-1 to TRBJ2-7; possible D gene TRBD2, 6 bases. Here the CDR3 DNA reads TGCGCTAGCAGCCTAGGCGGCGGGATTGCCTACGAGCAGTACTTC. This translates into CASSLGGGIAYEQYF.